This T cell receptor (beta chain) was profiled in a study of PD-1 blockade in mismatch repair-deficient tumors. Germline CDR1 SGHTA, CDR2 FQGNSA. There are 14 residues in the CDR3. V lost 4 bases and J lost 2; bases outside the gene matches: 4. The count of this clone is one. TCR sequencing covered a few patients who responded to pembrolizumab. Libraries were prepared by immunoSEQ multiplex PCR; TCRdb keeps only in-frame clonotypes and omits some of them. The repertoire consists of around 51,000 clones, with approximately 81% occurring once and the leading ten covering around 8.1%. The genes are TRBV7-2 and TRBJ2-7, with TRBD2 matching over 8 bases. The sequencing used peripheral blood, collected roughly 20 weeks after starting pembrolizumab. The TCR sequence derives from an adult with mismatch repair-deficient cancer. The CDR3 bases are TGTGCCAGCAGCTCCGGGACTAGACCCTACGAGCAGTACTTC. Amino acid sequence: CASSSGTRPYEQYF.